These 16 T cell receptor beta chains were sequenced from one sample in a study of T cells in tumors after PD-1 blockade. Using immunoSEQ multiplex PCR, the repertoire was profiled, and TCRdb retains in-frame clones only, with some absent. This sample has roughly 47,000 clones; more than 70% occur once, and the top ten carry roughly a sixth. The starting material was PBMCs, obtained before anti-PD-1 treatment. The receptors here all came from a human donor with basal cell carcinoma.

This clone was counted once. The rearrangement joins TRBV28 to TRBJ2-7; D ambiguous. V was trimmed by 2 bases and J by 4 bases, leaving 6 bases between them. The CDR3 contains 12 residues. Germline V CDR1 and CDR2: MDHEN, SYDVKM. Written as DNA, the CDR3 is TGTGCCAGCAGTTTACAGCAGTACGAGCAGTACTTC. Translated, it gives CASSLQQYEQYF.

This clone has only a few counts. The chain recombines TRBV5-6 with TRBJ2-7; 8 bases match TRBD2. The CDR3 covers 16 residues. Germline lookup yields CDR1 SGHDT and CDR2 YYEEEE. Trimming at V came to 5 bases and at J to 4 bases, leaving 14 bases not matched to a gene. As DNA, the CDR3 is TGTGCCAGCAGATCATCCGGGACTAGTTTTTTTTACGAGCAGTACTTC. Amino acid sequence: CASRSSGTSFFYEQYF. Based on the CDR3 plus reference TRBV5-6 and TRBJ2-7, the full variable domain is DAGVTQSPTHLIKTRGQQVTLRCSPKSGHDTVSWYQQALGQGPQFIFQYYEEEERQRGNFPDRFSGHQFPNYSSELNVNALLLGDSALYLCASRSSGTSFFYEQYFGPGTRLTVT.

V is TRBV5-1 and J is TRBJ2-1, with 9 bases fitting TRBD1. The trim removed 4 bases at V and 1 base at J, leaving 18 bases unmatched. This CDR3 is 20 amino acids long. Germline-derived CDR1 and CDR2 are SGHRS and YFSETQ. The CDR3 reads CASSRLKWGQGGVSYNEQFF. CDR3 nucleotides: TGCGCCAGCAGCCGATTAAAGTGGGGACAGGGAGGAGTATCCTACAATGAGCAGTTCTTC.

The V gene is TRBV7-7, the J gene TRBJ2-1; the D gene could be TRBD1 or TRBD2 (6 bases each). V was trimmed by 5 bases and J by 6 bases, leaving 20 bases between them. The CDR3 spans 16 residues. The germline CDR1 and CDR2 sequences are SSHAT and FNYEAQ (reference sequence). CDR3 nucleotide sequence: TGTGCCAGCAGCCTGAATACAGGGTGGGGGGTCAATGAGCAGTTCTTC. Its translation is CASSLNTGWGVNEQFF.

This sequence joins TRBV28 and TRBJ2-1; 7 bases map to TRBD2. V was pared by 5 bases and J by 7 bases, with 14 bases of the junction left unmatched. This CDR3 region has 16 residues. Germline lookup yields CDR1 MDHEN and CDR2 SYDVKM. The CDR3 protein is CASSTFLAGVRNEQFF. CDR3 nucleotide sequence: TGTGCCAGCAGTACCTTTCTGGCGGGAGTCAGGAATGAGCAGTTCTTC.

V and J are TRBV28 and TRBJ2-1; D remains unclear. The CDR3 extends over 13 amino acids. Deletions cut 6 bases from V and 8 bases from J, with 14 bases between. Germline V CDR1 and CDR2: MDHEN, SYDVKM. Here the CDR3 DNA reads TGTGCCAGCAGCCCTTTTGGTAGAGATGAGCAGTTCTTC. It translates to CASSPFGRDEQFF.

J is TRBJ1-2 and V is TRBV20-1; weak D call: TRBD1 (6 bases). In germline, CDR1 is DFQATT, CDR2 SNEGSKA (reference sequence). Trimming stripped 3 bases from V and 2 bases from J, with 13 bases between. The CDR3 spans 14 residues. The CDR3 sequence: CSASVTGRNYGYTF. The CDR3 DNA is TGCAGTGCTAGTGTCACAGGGAGAAACTATGGCTACACCTTC.

This clone was seen many times. J is TRBJ1-6 and V is TRBV19, with 8 positions matching TRBD1. Germline lookup yields CDR1 LNHDA and CDR2 SQIVND (reference sequence). There are 15 residues in the CDR3. Unmatched junction bases numbered 5, after V lost 6 bases and J lost 4 bases. The DNA of the CDR3 is TGTGCCAGTAGGATGGACAGGGATTATAATTCACCCCTCCACTTT. It encodes CASRMDRDYNSPLHF.

V usage is TRBV20-1 and J usage is TRBJ2-7; D is perhaps TRBD2 (6 bases). CDR3 size: 13 residues. V was cut by 3 bases and J by 3 bases, with 12 bases left in between. The germline CDR1 and CDR2 sequences are DFQATT and SNEGSKA (reference sequence). CDR3: CSASKLASYEQYF. The CDR3 DNA is TGCAGTGCTAGTAAACTAGCAAGCTACGAGCAGTACTTC.

The rearrangement links TRBV6-5 to TRBJ1-5; D gene uncertain. V lost 5 bases to trimming and J lost 3 bases, with 5 bases between them. There are 12 residues in the CDR3. Germline V gives CDR1 MNHEY, CDR2 SVGAGI. The CDR3 loop is CASSPPNQPQHF. In DNA, the CDR3 is TGTGCCAGCAGTCCGCCCAATCAGCCCCAGCATTTT.

The gene calls are TRBV28 and TRBJ1-5, with a tentative D call TRBD1 (5 bases). Germline CDR1 is MDHEN and CDR2 is SYDVKM. The CDR3 is made up of 15 amino acids. Trimming left V 1 base short and J 5 bases short, with 12 bases between. CDR3 in DNA: TGTGCCAGCAGTTTATTCAGTGAAGGGGATCAGCCCCAGCATTTT. As protein: CASSLFSEGDQPQHF.

In this sample, this clone turned up a few times. The genes are TRBV6-5 and TRBJ2-4; TRBD1 agrees at 7 bases. The CDR3 contains 15 residues. Germline values: CDR1 MNHEY, CDR2 SVGAGI. The junction had 5 bases not matched to a gene; V was cut back by 6 bases and J by 0 bases. The CDR3, as DNA: TGTGCCAGCAGGTCGACAGGGTTAGCCAAAAACATTCAGTACTTC. Its protein product is CASRSTGLAKNIQYF.

V usage is TRBV5-4 and J usage is TRBJ1-1; D is unresolved. This CDR3 has 14 amino acids. Germline-derived CDR1 and CDR2 are SGHNT and YYREEE (reference sequence). V was pared by 2 bases and J by 2 bases, with 10 bases between. The CDR3 coding sequence is TGTGCCAGCAGCTTTAATACAGACAACACTGAAGCTTTCTTT. This gives the protein CASSFNTDNTEAFF.

The chain recombines TRBV6-6 with TRBJ2-2; 10 bases are a match to TRBD2. J lost 7 bases, V lost 0 bases, and 2 bases had no gene match. Germline CDR1 MNHNY, CDR2 SVGAGI (reference sequence). The CDR3 totals 15 residues. CDR3 in amino acids: CASSYSVAGGGELFF. The CDR3 DNA reads TGTGCCAGCAGTTACTCGGTAGCGGGAGGCGGGGAGCTGTTTTTT.

This clone was seen a few times. V usage is TRBV7-9 and J usage is TRBJ2-7; tentatively, D is TRBD2 (5 bases). CDR3 size: 14 residues. Germline V CDR1 and CDR2: SEHNR, FQNEAQ (reference sequence). V lost 5 bases, J lost 1 base, and 12 bases lay in between. CDR3 DNA sequence: TGTGCCAGCAGCCACGGGGTGGCTTCCTACGAGCAGTACTTC. It codes for CASSHGVASYEQYF.

CDR3 sequence (DNA): TGTGCCATCAGTCTCTTGTCGGGGAGCACAGATACGCAGTATTTT. Amino acids: CAISLLSGSTDTQYF. The chain combines TRBV10-3 with TRBJ2-3, with TRBD2 as a possible D gene (5 bases). Germline CDR1 is ENHRY and CDR2 is SYGVKD. The CDR3 runs to 15 residues. V lost 5 bases, J lost 0 bases, and 12 bases lay in between.